Below are 17 T cell receptor beta chains sequenced from a single sample in a study of OX40 agonist ivuxolimab in advanced cancers. Libraries were prepared through the immunoSEQ multiplex PCR assay. In TCRdb, the immuneACCESS table is reduced to in-frame sequences with V and J assigned. These tables do not hold every clone; where another copy was compared, an unresolved V gene accounts for under half, and the others remain unexplained. The sample contains around 62,000 clones, roughly 82% of them found a single time. 2% to 3% of the sample goes to the ten largest clones. The source was CD4+ or CD8+ T cells sorted from blood, collected in a trial of the OX40 agonist ivuxolimab. These receptors came from an adult with an advanced solid tumor such as melanoma, head and neck, liver or kidney cancer.

CDR3 amino acids: CASSLDLSGGNTGELFF. The CDR3 region has the DNA TGTGCCAGCAGCTTAGATCTTAGCGGGGGTAACACCGGGGAGCTGTTTTTT. V and J are TRBV11-3 and TRBJ2-2; 9 bases map to TRBD2. The CDR3 is 17 amino acids. J was trimmed by 2 bases and V by 0 bases; bases with no gene match: 4. Germline-derived CDR1 and CDR2 are SGHNT and YENEEA.

The chain links TRBV6-1 to TRBJ2-5; the match to TRBD2 covers 9 bases. The CDR3 runs 13 residues. The trim removed 2 bases at V and 14 bases at J, leaving 9 bases unmatched. Germline values: CDR1 MNHNS, CDR2 SASEGT. The CDR3 protein is CASSEFAGGPAYF. CDR3 bases: TGTGCCAGCAGTGAATTTGCGGGGGGGCCCGCCTACTTC.

V usage is TRBV7-9 and J usage is TRBJ1-4; 7 nucleotides align to TRBD1. Germline CDR1 is SEHNR and CDR2 is FQNEAQ (reference sequence). With V trimmed by 3 bases and J by 5 bases, 6 bases remained unmatched. The CDR3 has 15 residues. The CDR3 sequence is CASSLGTTGNEKLFF. The DNA of the CDR3 is TGTGCCAGCAGCTTGGGGACGACAGGGAATGAAAAACTGTTTTTT.

The chain is built from TRBV18 and TRBJ1-5, with D possibly matching TRBD1 (6 bases). With 2 bases removed from V and 1 base from J, the gap between germline ends came to 21 bases. This CDR3 has 19 amino acids. Germline CDR1 is KGHSH and CDR2 is LQKENI. CDR3: CASSPGGLGGDFSNQPQHF. The CDR3 coding sequence is TGTGCCAGCTCACCAGGGGGGCTAGGAGGGGACTTCAGCAATCAGCCCCAGCATTTT.

V is TRBV6-1 and J is TRBJ1-1, with 7 bases aligning to TRBD1. The germline V gene encodes CDR1 MNHNS and CDR2 SASEGT. The CDR3 contains 13 residues. Trimming at V came to 3 bases and at J to 4 bases, leaving 2 bases not matched to a gene. CDR3 sequence reads: CASSDRQGTEAFF. CDR3 bases: TGTGCCAGCAGTGACCGACAGGGCACTGAAGCTTTCTTT.

Turning to this clone: A read error may produce the germline difference seen at one junction end. This chain uses TRBV7-7 with TRBJ1-1; no reliable D call. The CDR3 loop spans 13 amino acids. Germline V gene data show CDR1 as SSHAT and CDR2 as FNYEAQ (reference sequence). The CDR3 region has the DNA TGTGCTAGCAGCTTAGGTTGGAACACTGAAGCTTTCTTT. This codes for CASSLGWNTEAFF.

The chain couples TRBV28 to TRBJ1-2, with TRBD1 matching over 7 bases. The CDR3 spans 16 residues. The junction had 17 bases not matched to a gene; V was cut back by 10 bases and J by 3 bases. From germline, CDR1 is MDHEN and CDR2 SYDVKM. CDR3 in DNA: TGTGCCACCGGGGGGGGTTCGGGACAGTCTTACTATGGCTACACCTTC. Protein sequence: CATGGGSGQSYYGYTF.

The rearrangement links TRBV9 to TRBJ1-1; D gene uncertain. Germline loops: CDR1 SGDLS, CDR2 YYNGEE. V lost 4 bases to trimming and J lost 5 bases, with 12 bases between them. This CDR3 is built from 13 residues. The CDR3 region is CASSKRAETEAFF. The CDR3 coding sequence is TGTGCCAGCAGCAAGAGGGCGGAAACTGAAGCTTTCTTT.

In this sample, this clone turned up once. The chain couples TRBV5-1 to TRBJ1-4; D not certain. Germline values: CDR1 SGHRS, CDR2 YFSETQ. Trimming shortened V by 0 bases and J by 2 bases, and 5 bases separated the two germline ends. This CDR3 spans 14 amino acids. The CDR3 nucleotides read TGCGCCAGCAGCTTGGGAGGGACTAATGAAAAACTGTTTTTT. This gives the protein CASSLGGTNEKLFF.

This chain connects TRBV5-1 to TRBJ2-5; 7 nucleotides agree with TRBD1. The length of the CDR3 is 14 residues. The ends lost 4 bases at V and 4 bases at J; junction bases unmatched: 7. CDR1 is SGHRS, CDR2 YFSETQ, per germline. CDR3 amino acids: CASSPDRARETQYF. CDR3 nucleotides: TGCGCCAGCAGCCCTGACAGGGCTCGAGAGACCCAGTACTTC.

This rearrangement joins TRBV9 to TRBJ2-1; TRBD1 aligns across 7 bases. Germline CDR1 reads SGDLS; CDR2 reads YYNGEE. Trimming took 4 bases from V and 3 from J; bases not matched to a gene: 7. The CDR3 contains 15 residues. CDR3 amino acids: CASSPGQVSYNEQFF. The CDR3 DNA reads as TGTGCCAGCAGCCCCGGACAGGTTAGCTACAATGAGCAGTTCTTC.

This clone was seen just once. The chain combines TRBV6-5 with TRBJ1-2, with 7 bases that match TRBD1. There are 13 residues in the CDR3. Germline CDR1 and CDR2: MNHEY and SVGAGI. Trimming cost V 2 bases and J 8 bases; bases outside gene matches: 5. The CDR3 loop reads CASSYGRGGGYTF. CDR3 bases: TGTGCCAGCAGTTACGGCAGGGGGGGAGGCTACACCTTC.

The chain couples TRBV11-2 to TRBJ1-4; the D is unclear. Germline V CDR1 and CDR2: SGHAT, FQNNGV. The CDR3 contains 15 residues. V lost 5 bases and J lost 6, with 16 bases in between. This CDR3 reads CASSRPGRRDEKLFF. CDR3 DNA: TGTGCCAGCAGCCGGCCGGGGAGAAGGGATGAAAAACTGTTTTTT.

The chain combines TRBV27 with TRBJ1-5, with D possibly matching TRBD1 (5 bases). Trimming took 5 bases from V and 4 from J, leaving 9 bases between them. This CDR3 spans 13 amino acids. From germline, CDR1 is MNHEY and CDR2 SMNVEV (reference sequence). CDR3 nucleotides: TGTGCCAGCAGTAACGACAGAAATCAGCCCCAGCATTTT. It translates to CASSNDRNQPQHF.

This chain uses TRBV6-1 with TRBJ1-5; no reliable D call. Trimming removed 5 bases from V and 1 base from J, with 9 bases in between. Germline V gene data show CDR1 as MNHNS and CDR2 as SASEGT. CDR3 length equals 14 residues. CDR3 amino acids: CASSPSRSNQPQHF. Written as DNA, the CDR3 is TGTGCCAGCAGTCCTTCGAGAAGCAATCAGCCCCAGCATTTT.

The chain has TRBV19 and TRBJ1-1; 10 bases align to TRBD1. Germline V lookup: CDR1 LNHDA, CDR2 SQIVND (reference sequence). CDR3 length: 15 residues. V trimming: 8 bases; J trimming: 0 bases; junction bases outside the gene matches: 6. Here the CDR3 DNA reads TGTGCCAGTGCAACGACAGGGGGCATGAACACTGAAGCTTTCTTT. This codes for CASATTGGMNTEAFF.

The chain carries TRBV5-1 and TRBJ2-5; 7 nucleotides align to TRBD1. Germline CDR1 SGHRS, CDR2 YFSETQ. CDR3 size: 15 residues. The J segment lost 0 bases and the V segment lost 4 bases, leaving 6 bases of the junction unmatched. Here the CDR3 reads CASSILGTDQETQYF. The CDR3, as DNA: TGCGCCAGCAGCATACTAGGGACAGACCAAGAGACCCAGTACTTC.